The clone carrying this T cell receptor (beta chain) was seen a few times. Its antigen is as yet unknown. Reverse transcription of all isolated RNA meant that expressed TCRB transcripts were sequenced. The table came from immunoSEQ multiplex PCR; TCRdb's copy has only in-frame clones and leaves some out. The table includes 25,000 to 30,000 clones, 56% detected once. The data were obtained in a study of beta chain features in type 1 diabetes. For the study at large: Summed over all samples, the examined sorted cells came to 95 million to 130 million.

Findings and limits, study-wide: TCRB CDR3 length was moderately but significantly reduced in all four CD4+ subsets of Type 1 diabetes patients. Naive, central memory and regulatory TCRB repertoires appeared more similar among patients than healthy donors.

This CDR3 spans 15 amino acids. Germline loops: CDR1 GTSNPN, CDR2 SVGIG (reference sequence). Trimming at V came to 2 bases and at J to 4 bases, leaving 5 bases not matched to a gene. The receptor comes from a woman under 30 with type 1 diabetes. The chain couples TRBV30 to TRBJ2-2; 9 bases line up with TRBD2. Material for sequencing was Tregs from blood. The CDR3 nucleotides are TGTGCCTGGAGTCCGGGACTAGCCGTCACCGGGGAGCTGTTTTTT. This encodes CAWSPGLAVTGELFF. Filled out from reference TRBV30 and TRBJ2-2, the complete variable domain reads SQTIHQWPATLVQPVGSPLSLECTVEGTSNPNLYWYRQAAGRGLQLLFYSVGIGQISSEVPQNLSASRPQDRQFILSSKKLLLSDSGFYLCAWSPGLAVTGELFFGEGSRLTVL.